Below are 17 T cell receptor beta chains sequenced from a single sample in a study of tumor and adjacent non-tumor tissue in lung cancer. RNA was extracted from bulk tissue without any cell sorting. Three rounds of nested PCR, following a modified ARM-PCR protocol, produced the TCRbeta library. TCRdb used MiXCR to reprocess the multiplex PCR reads, holding one entry per CDR3 protein. The repertoire has tens of thousands of distinct CDR3 sequences, 67% of them found once; the top ten carry around 20%. The sample was lung tumor tissue. Receptors were obtained from a man in his sixties with non-small cell lung cancer.

This clonotype was found many times. The chain has TRBV5-6 and TRBJ1-1; D unclear. The CDR3 length is 14 residues. V shed 7 bases and J shed 0 bases, with 13 bases lying between them. Per the germline V gene, CDR1 is SGHDT and CDR2 is YYEEEE. CDR3 bases: TGTGCCAGCGGCTCGCGGGGTATGAACACTGAAGCTTTCTTT. Amino acids: CASGSRGMNTEAFF.

A remark on this clonotype: Compared with germline, one end of the junction differs, possibly owing to a read error. Here the CDR3 DNA reads TGTGCCAGCAGTTTGGGGCAGGAGCCCAAGCATTTT. Encoded protein: CASSLGQEPKHF. This chain connects TRBV12-3 or TRBV12-4 to TRBJ1-5; TRBD1 is a possible D gene (5 bases). This CDR3 spans 12 amino acids.

About this clonotype itself: At one end, the junction sequence differs from germline, possibly due to a read error. The genes are TRBV20-1 and TRBJ2-7; maybe TRBD2 (6 bases). The CDR3 covers 12 residues. The V gene's germline CDR1 is DFQATT and CDR2 SNEGSKA (reference sequence). CDR3 in amino acids: CSTSKGRYEQYF. The CDR3 nucleotides are TGTAGTACTAGCAAGGGCCGATACGAGCAGTACTTC.

On this clonotype: The junction differs from germline at one of its ends, possibly a read error. This rearrangement joins TRBV6-2 or TRBV6-3 to TRBJ2-7; a weak D match, TRBD1 (6 bases). The CDR3 consists of 12 residues. The germline CDR1 and CDR2 sequences are MNHEY and SVGEGT. CDR3 amino acids: CASSGQAYDQCF. The DNA for the CDR3 is TGTGCCAGCTCGGGACAAGCCTACGATCAGTGCTTC.

Details on this clonotype: The junction departs from germline at one end; a sequencing error may be responsible. This sequence joins TRBV11-2 and TRBJ2-5, with 7 nucleotides matching TRBD2. CDR1 and CDR2 (germline): SGHAT, FQNNGV. This CDR3 region has 13 residues. The CDR3 DNA sequence: TGTGTCAGCAGCTTAGATCCCAGACTAGCCCCGTACTTC. This translates into CVSSLDPRLAPYF.

The chain combines TRBV7-9 with TRBJ2-5; D not resolved. CDR1 is SEHNR, CDR2 FQNEAQ, per germline (reference sequence). This CDR3 has 12 amino acids. V gave up 5 bases and J gave up 4 bases, with 8 bases separating them. The CDR3 bases are TGTGCCAGCAGCGGCAGGCGAGAGACCCAGTACTTC. It codes for CASSGRRETQYF.

On this clonotype: Relative to the germline gene, one junction end is altered; a read error may explain this. V usage is TRBV6-2 or TRBV6-3 and J usage is TRBJ2-7; D gene unclear. Germline CDR1 MNHEY, CDR2 SVGEGT. The length of the CDR3 is 13 residues. This chain's CDR3 is CVSIDPVTYEQYF. The CDR3 nucleotides are TGTGTCAGCATTGACCCGGTGACCTACGAGCAGTACTTC.

Regarding this clonotype: One end of the junction fails to match germline, which may point to a read error. This chain uses TRBV7-3 with TRBJ2-7; 9 bases line up with TRBD2. The CDR3 contains 15 residues. Per the germline V gene, CDR1 is SGHTA and CDR2 is FQGTGA. The CDR3 here is CASSLETSGIYEQYF. DNA of the CDR3: TGTGCCAGTAGCTTGGAGACTAGCGGAATTTACGAGCAGTACTTC.

This clonotype was picked up many times. The gene calls are TRBV5-4 and TRBJ2-1, with D perhaps assigned TRBD1 or TRBD2 (6 bases each). CDR1 is SGHNT, CDR2 YYREEE, per germline (reference sequence). The V and J ends lost 0 bases and 8 bases respectively, with 9 bases between them. The CDR3 is 13 amino acids. The CDR3 here is CASSLAGGHEQFF. The CDR3, as DNA: TGTGCCAGCAGCTTGGCCGGGGGCCATGAGCAGTTCTTC.

The table lists this clonotype with many counts. J is TRBJ2-3 and V is TRBV5-6; D is tentatively TRBD1 or TRBD2 (6 bases each). V shed 0 bases and J shed 8 bases, with 10 bases lying between them. CDR1 is SGHDT and CDR2 is YYEEEE in the germline V gene. The CDR3 is 13 residues long. The chain's CDR3 is CASSLGGAGTQYF. The CDR3, as DNA: TGTGCCAGCAGCTTGGGGGGGGCCGGTACGCAGTATTTT.

On this clonotype itself: A much larger clone lies one base from this, so it may be a read error. This chain links TRBV30 with TRBJ2-7; 9 bases align to TRBD1. There are 14 residues in the CDR3. Per the germline V gene, CDR1 is GTSNPN and CDR2 is SVGIG (reference sequence). The CDR3 DNA is TGTACCTGGAGTTCAGGGACAGGGTTCGGGGAGCAGTACTTC. Protein product: CTWSSGTGFGEQYF.

Comment on this clonotype: A junction boundary mismatches the germline segment, possibly from a read error. The chain employs TRBV6-5 and TRBJ1-2; 8 nucleotides match TRBD1. Per germline, CDR1 MNHEY and CDR2 SVGAGI. The CDR3 is made up of 13 amino acids. The chain's CDR3 is CTSSYRGDYGYTF. The CDR3 DNA is TGTACCAGCAGTTACAGGGGGGACTATGGATACACCTTC.

A note on this clonotype: This could be a read error, since a much larger clone is one nucleotide away. This chain links TRBV30 with TRBJ1-5, with 7 bases aligning to TRBD1. Germline V gene lookup returns CDR1 GTSNPN and CDR2 SVGIG (reference sequence). The CDR3 spans 13 residues. CDR3 residues: CAWRGGIGQPRHF. Written as DNA, the CDR3 is TGTGCCTGGAGAGGGGGCATCGGTCAGCCCCGGCATTTT.

Remarks on this clonotype: Relative to the germline gene, one junction end is altered; a read error may explain this. The gene calls are TRBV5-1 and TRBJ2-5, with 7 bases matching TRBD1. This CDR3 is built from 16 residues. The germline gives CDR1 SGHRS, CDR2 YFSETQ. CDR3: CASSQWTGGYQETRYF. Here the CDR3 DNA reads TGCGCCAGCAGCCAGTGGACAGGAGGTTACCAAGAGACCCGGTACTTC.

About this clonotype: The junction departs from the called germline gene at one end, perhaps through a read error. V is TRBV11-3 and J is TRBJ2-3; maybe TRBD2 (5 bases). Germline V lookup: CDR1 SGHNT, CDR2 YENEEA. This CDR3 comprises 15 residues. The CDR3 region is CASSLEEERAHTQYF. CDR3 nucleotide sequence: TGTGCCAGTAGCTTAGAGGAAGAGAGGGCACATACGCAGTATTTT.

As concerns this clonotype: One junction end disagrees with the germline gene, perhaps due to a read error. The chain uses TRBV4-3 and TRBJ1-4, with D tentatively TRBD1 (5 bases). Germline CDR1 and CDR2: LGHNA and YSLEER. This CDR3 has 14 amino acids. This CDR3 is CASSQDGRAEKLFF. CDR3 nucleotide sequence: TGCGCTAGCAGCCAAGATGGCAGGGCTGAAAAACTGTTTTTT.

The V call is TRBV6-6, the J call TRBJ2-3; D call uncertain. V lost 2 bases and J 2 bases, leaving 20 bases between the germline ends. Germline assignment: CDR1 MNHNY and CDR2 SVGAGI (reference sequence). The CDR3 runs 18 residues. This chain's CDR3 is CASSYGSDQTSFTDTQYF. For the CDR3, the DNA is TGTGCCAGCAGTTACGGCTCAGATCAGACCTCCTTCACAGATACGCAGTATTTT.